Listed below are T cell receptor beta chains from one sample, sequenced in a study of CD8 T cells in ankylosing spondylitis. TCRdb itself ran the 5' RACE reads through MiXCR, one entry per CDR3 protein. The sample includes around 250,000 distinct CDR3 sequences, roughly 10% of them seen just once. The sequenced material came from blood, either unsorted or a sorted T cell fraction (not recorded which). Receptors were obtained from a male donor with ankylosing spondylitis or in good health (not recorded which). Both conserved end residues are part of each CDR3.

v_call cdr3_aa
TRBV3-1 CASSQALRTGALAPSYNEQFF
TRBV20-1 CSAQRQGTNNSPLHF
TRBV29-1 CSLGYDDGSSYEQYF
TRBV29-1 CSVEGNRNEAFF
TRBV5-1 CASSTDGTGAGEQYF
TRBV10-3 CAISESGLSSYNEQFF
TRBV6-6 CASSSRTPYEQYF
TRBV29-1 CSVRQDSPYEQYF
TRBV10-3 CAISGGQHTEALF
TRBV10-3 CAITSGADSTDTQYF
TRBV12-3/TRBV12-4 CASSLFPETQYF